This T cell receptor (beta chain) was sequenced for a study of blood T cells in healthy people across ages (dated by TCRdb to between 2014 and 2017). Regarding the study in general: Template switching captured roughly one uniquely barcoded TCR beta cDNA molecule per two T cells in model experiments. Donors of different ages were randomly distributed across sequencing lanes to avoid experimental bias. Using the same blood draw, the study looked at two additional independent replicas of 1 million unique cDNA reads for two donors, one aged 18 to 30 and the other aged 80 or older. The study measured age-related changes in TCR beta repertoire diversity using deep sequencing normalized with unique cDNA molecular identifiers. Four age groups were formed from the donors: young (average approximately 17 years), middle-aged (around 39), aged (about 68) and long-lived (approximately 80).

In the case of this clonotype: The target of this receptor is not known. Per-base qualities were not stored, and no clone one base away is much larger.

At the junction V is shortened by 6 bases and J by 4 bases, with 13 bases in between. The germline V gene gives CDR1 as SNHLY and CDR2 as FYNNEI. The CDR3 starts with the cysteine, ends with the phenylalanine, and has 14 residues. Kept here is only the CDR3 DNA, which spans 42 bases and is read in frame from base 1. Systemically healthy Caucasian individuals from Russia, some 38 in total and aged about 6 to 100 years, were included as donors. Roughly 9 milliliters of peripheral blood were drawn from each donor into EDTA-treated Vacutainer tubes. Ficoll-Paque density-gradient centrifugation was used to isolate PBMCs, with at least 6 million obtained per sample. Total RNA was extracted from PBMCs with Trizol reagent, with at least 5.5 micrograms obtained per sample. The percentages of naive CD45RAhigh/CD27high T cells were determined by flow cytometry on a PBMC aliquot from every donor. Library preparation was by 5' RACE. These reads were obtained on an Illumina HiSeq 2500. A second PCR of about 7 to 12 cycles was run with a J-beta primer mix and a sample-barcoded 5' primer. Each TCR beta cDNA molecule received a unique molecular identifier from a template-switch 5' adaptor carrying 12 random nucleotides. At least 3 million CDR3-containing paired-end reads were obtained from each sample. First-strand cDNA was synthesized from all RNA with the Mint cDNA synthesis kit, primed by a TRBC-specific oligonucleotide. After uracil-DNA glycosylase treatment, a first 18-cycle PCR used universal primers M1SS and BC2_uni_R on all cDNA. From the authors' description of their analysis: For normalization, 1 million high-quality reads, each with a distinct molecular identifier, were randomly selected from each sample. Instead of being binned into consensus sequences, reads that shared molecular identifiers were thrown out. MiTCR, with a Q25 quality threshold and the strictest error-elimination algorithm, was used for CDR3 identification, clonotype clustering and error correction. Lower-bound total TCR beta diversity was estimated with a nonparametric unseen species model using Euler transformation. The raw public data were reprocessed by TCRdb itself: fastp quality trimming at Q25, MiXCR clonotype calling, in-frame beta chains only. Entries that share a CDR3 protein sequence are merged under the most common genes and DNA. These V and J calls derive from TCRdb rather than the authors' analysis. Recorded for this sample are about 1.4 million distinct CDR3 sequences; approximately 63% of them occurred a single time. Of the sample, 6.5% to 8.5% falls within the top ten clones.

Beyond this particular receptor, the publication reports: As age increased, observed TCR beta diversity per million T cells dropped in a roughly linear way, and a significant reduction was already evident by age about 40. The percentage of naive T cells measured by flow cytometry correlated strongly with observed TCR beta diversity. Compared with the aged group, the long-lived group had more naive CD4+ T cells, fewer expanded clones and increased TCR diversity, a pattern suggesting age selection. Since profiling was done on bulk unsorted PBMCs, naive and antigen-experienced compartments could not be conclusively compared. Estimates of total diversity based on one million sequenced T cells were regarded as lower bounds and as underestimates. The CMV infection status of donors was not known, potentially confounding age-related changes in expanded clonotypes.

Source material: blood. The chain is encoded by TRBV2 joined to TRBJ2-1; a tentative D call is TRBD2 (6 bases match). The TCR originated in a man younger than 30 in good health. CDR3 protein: CASSRGLEYNEQFF. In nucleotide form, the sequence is TGTGCCAGCAGCCGGGGACTGGAGTACAATGAGCAGTTCTTC. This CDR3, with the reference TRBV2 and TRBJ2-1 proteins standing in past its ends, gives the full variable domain EPEVTQTPSHQVTQMGQEVILRCVPISNHLYFYWYRQILGQKVEFLVSFYNNEISEKSEIFDDQFSVERPDGSNFTLKIRSTKLEDSAMYFCASSRGLEYNEQFFGPGTRLTVL.